This T cell receptor (beta chain) is drawn from a study of blood T cells in healthy people across ages. The J segment lost 1 base and the V segment lost 5 bases, leaving 4 bases of the junction unmatched. This CDR3 contains 15 residues. Germline values: CDR1 SGHAT, CDR2 FQNNGV. Next came a second PCR, run for about 6 to 11 cycles, which used a sample-barcoded 5' primer along with a J-beta primer mix. TCRdb recomputed calls from the 5' RACE reads with MiXCR, one row per CDR3 protein. Counted here are fewer than 900,000 distinct CDR3 sequences, roughly 47% occurring once; the ten biggest clones make up roughly 20%. Regarding the study as a whole: Unsorted PBMC input precluded a conclusive naive versus antigen-experienced comparison. Significant beta diversity loss was already apparent by age about 39, declining roughly linearly. Both higher diversity and more naive CD4+ cells marked long-lived donors when set against aged donors.

This clonotype was observed a handful of times. The antigen remains undetermined. Sequencing was carried out using blood. The chain has TRBV11-2 and TRBJ2-1; 8 positions match TRBD1. This clonotype was obtained from a woman aged 55-70 years in good health. The CDR3 loop is CASSNGQGSYNEQFF. The DNA of the CDR3 is TGTGCCAGCAGCAACGGACAGGGATCCTACAATGAGCAGTTCTTC. Variable domain in full (rest from reference TRBV11-2 and TRBJ2-1): EAGVAQSPRYKIIEKRQSVAFWCNPISGHATLYWYQQILGQGPKLLIQFQNNGVVDDSQLPKDRFSAERLKGVDSTLKIQPAKLEDSAVYLCASSNGQGSYNEQFFGPGTRLTVL.